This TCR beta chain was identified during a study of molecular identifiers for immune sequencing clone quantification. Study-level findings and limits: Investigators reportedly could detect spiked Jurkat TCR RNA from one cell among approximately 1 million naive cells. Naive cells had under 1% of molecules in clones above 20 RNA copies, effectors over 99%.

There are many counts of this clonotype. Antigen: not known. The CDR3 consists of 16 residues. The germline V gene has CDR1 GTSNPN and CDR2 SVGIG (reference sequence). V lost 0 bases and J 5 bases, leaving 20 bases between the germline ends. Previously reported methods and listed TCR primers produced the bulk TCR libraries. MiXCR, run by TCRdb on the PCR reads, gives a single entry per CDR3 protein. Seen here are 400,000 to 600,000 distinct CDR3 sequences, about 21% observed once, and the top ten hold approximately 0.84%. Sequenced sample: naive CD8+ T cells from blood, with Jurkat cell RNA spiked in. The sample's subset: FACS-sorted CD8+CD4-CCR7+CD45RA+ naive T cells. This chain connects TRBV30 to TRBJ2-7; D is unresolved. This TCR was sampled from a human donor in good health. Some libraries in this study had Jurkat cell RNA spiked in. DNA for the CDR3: TGTGCCTGGAGTGTTATAGACGAGTGGGGAACCCACGAGCAGTACTTC. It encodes CAWSVIDEWGTHEQYF.